This TCR beta chain was obtained from a study of cytomegalovirus exposure and HLA in healthy donors. Concerning this clone itself: Antigen specificity is unknown.

With 3 bases clipped from V and 2 bases from J, the junction kept 3 bases outside the gene matches. This CDR3 is built from 14 residues. Germline V gene data show CDR1 as KGHSH and CDR2 as LQKENI. Assay: immunoSEQ multiplex PCR; the TCRdb copy retains only in-frame clones and omits some. The sample consists of 150,000 to 200,000 clones, 80% to 90% of them appearing once. Findings of the study overall: The authors enumerated around 150 TCR beta chains as linked to cytomegalovirus.

The receptor was isolated from a woman under 40 in good health and CMV-seronegative. The rearrangement uses TRBV18 and TRBJ2-7, with 8 bases lining up with TRBD1. The sequenced material came from PBMCs. CDR3 in DNA: TGTGCCAGCTCACCCCCGGGACAGGCCTACGAGCAGTACTTC. It is translated as CASSPPGQAYEQYF.